One and the same sample provided the 26 T cell receptor beta chains below, sequenced in a study of blood T cells in healthy people across ages. The second PCR ran about 6 to 11 cycles with a sample-barcoded 5' primer and J-beta primers. TCRdb itself ran the 5' RACE reads through MiXCR, one entry per CDR3 protein. The table has about 760,000 distinct CDR3 sequences, roughly 25% seen once. These data also formed part of another study, on T cells of mothers and their children.

The sample consisted of blood. These receptors all stem from a boy aged 10-17 years in good health.

A few counts support this clonotype. J is TRBJ2-3 and V is TRBV4-3, with D perhaps matching TRBD2 (6 bases). The V and J ends lost 0 bases and 2 bases respectively, with 12 bases between them. This CDR3 is built from 16 residues. Germline V gene sequence: CDR1 LGHNA, CDR2 YSLEER. CDR3 region: CASSQDWTTSTDTQYF. In nucleotides, the CDR3 is TGCGCCAGCAGCCAAGATTGGACTACTTCCACAGATACGCAGTATTTT.

The chain combines TRBV10-1 with TRBJ2-5, with 8 bases aligning to TRBD2. J lost 4 bases, V lost 5 bases, and 3 bases had no gene match. The CDR3 loop spans 13 amino acids. CDR1 and CDR2 from the germline V gene are WNHNN and SYGVQD (reference sequence). The chain's CDR3 is CASSFSGTETQYF. CDR3 in DNA: TGCGCCAGCAGTTTTAGCGGGACAGAGACCCAGTACTTC.

This clonotype showed up just a few times. The chain carries TRBV7-9 and TRBJ2-5; D remains unclear. The CDR3 totals 18 residues. Deletions cut 0 bases from V and 2 bases from J, with 19 bases between. The germline V gene encodes CDR1 SEHNR and CDR2 FQNEAQ (reference sequence). Written as DNA, the CDR3 is TGTGCCAGCAGCTTAGCGGAACCTCCAATTGGGGTACAAGAGACCCAGTACTTC. Translating it yields CASSLAEPPIGVQETQYF.

This clonotype was observed a few times. J is TRBJ1-2 and V is TRBV27; 9 bases fit TRBD1. The germline V gene encodes CDR1 MNHEY and CDR2 SMNVEV (reference sequence). V was clipped by 0 bases and J by 7 bases; unmatched bases: 3. The CDR3 has 14 residues. CDR3 sequence reads: CASSLSGTGSGYTF. Here the CDR3 DNA reads TGTGCCAGCAGTTTATCCGGGACAGGGTCTGGCTACACCTTC.

This clonotype has a handful of counts. The chain links TRBV27 to TRBJ1-1; D unresolved. CDR3 length: 14 amino acids. Germline CDR1 and CDR2: MNHEY and SMNVEV (reference sequence). V lost 6 bases and J lost 0, with 11 bases in between. CDR3 amino acids: CASRSKFMNTEAFF. CDR3 DNA sequence: TGTGCCAGCAGGTCAAAGTTCATGAACACTGAAGCTTTCTTT.

The genes are TRBV7-2 and TRBJ1-2; D may be TRBD1 (6 bases). V lost 5 bases and J lost 6, with 13 bases in between. This CDR3 comprises 13 residues. Germline V gene lookup returns CDR1 SGHTA and CDR2 FQGNSA. The chain's CDR3 is CASSPGGQNGYTF. As DNA, the CDR3 is TGTGCCAGCAGCCCAGGAGGACAGAATGGCTACACCTTC.

This clonotype was counted only a few times. V and J are TRBV3-1 and TRBJ2-3; perhaps TRBD2 as D (6 bases). The CDR3 length is 16 residues. The germline V gene encodes CDR1 LGHDT and CDR2 YNNKEL (reference sequence). V dropped 1 base and J dropped 4 bases, with 15 bases sitting between them. CDR3 sequence (DNA): TGTGCCAGCAGCCAAGGGTTAGCGGAGGGTCCAGATACGCAGTATTTT. Translated: CASSQGLAEGPDTQYF.

This clonotype was observed a few times. The chain couples TRBV29-1 to TRBJ1-5; D is unresolved. Trimming took 4 bases from V and 0 from J, leaving 4 bases between them. The germline CDR1 and CDR2 sequences are SQVTM and ANQGSEA. The CDR3 spans 12 residues. The CDR3 region has the DNA TGCAGCGTTGTGGATAGCAATCAGCCCCAGCATTTT. Its translation: CSVVDSNQPQHF.

This clonotype was seen a few times. One end of the junction fails to match germline, which may point to a read error. The chain combines TRBV11-2 with TRBJ2-5, with D perhaps matching TRBD2 (5 bases). The J call is uncertain, as TRBJ2-7 better fits the DNA end. Germline V gives CDR1 SGHAT, CDR2 FQNNGV. There are 13 residues in the CDR3. The CDR3 loop reads CAGSLGSGYEQYF. The DNA of the CDR3 is TGTGCCGGCAGCTTGGGCAGCGGCTACGAGCAGTACTTC.

Worth noting for this clonotype: A junction boundary mismatches the germline segment, possibly from a read error. The rearrangement joins TRBV5-1 to TRBJ2-2; TRBD1 is a possible D gene (6 bases). Germline V gene sequence: CDR1 SGHRS, CDR2 YFSETQ. The CDR3 is 15 residues long. The CDR3 loop is CASSPGQTNTRELFF. Here the CDR3 DNA reads TGCGCCAGCAGCCCCGGACAGACGAACACCAGGGAGCTGTTTTTT.

This clonotype was seen only a few times. The genes are TRBV29-1 and TRBJ2-3; a weak D match, TRBD2 (6 bases). Trimming took off 4 bases at V and 3 bases at J, with 11 bases between the two ends. The CDR3 consists of 13 residues. CDR1 SQVTM and CDR2 ANQGSEA come from the germline V gene. Written as DNA, the CDR3 is TGCAGCGTTGGGGGCCGGGAGACAGATACGCAGTATTTT. The encoded protein is CSVGGRETDTQYF.

In this sample, this clonotype turned up many times. The chain employs TRBV20-1 and TRBJ2-5; TRBD2 agrees at 8 bases. Germline CDR1 reads DFQATT; CDR2 reads SNEGSKA (reference sequence). With 3 bases clipped from V and 5 bases from J, the junction kept 5 bases outside the gene matches. CDR3 length equals 13 residues. The CDR3 DNA reads TGCAGTGCTAGCGGGGGGGCCGGGGAGACCCAGTACTTC. It translates to CSASGGAGETQYF.

CDR3 bases: TGTGCCAGCAGCTTAGAAACTAGCGGGCCTAGCTCCTACGAGCAGTACTTC. Its protein product is CASSLETSGPSSYEQYF. The chain uses TRBV7-2 and TRBJ2-7; 9 bases match TRBD2. V shed 1 base, J shed 0 bases, and the junction held 7 bases outside the gene matches. The germline V gene has CDR1 SGHTA and CDR2 FQGNSA. This CDR3 contains 17 residues.

This clonotype came up a few times. The chain links TRBV15 to TRBJ1-3, with 7 bases fitting TRBD1. CDR1 is LNHNV, CDR2 YYDKDF, per germline (reference sequence). The trim removed 3 bases at V and 2 bases at J, leaving 10 bases unmatched. The CDR3 has 17 amino acids. CDR3 DNA: TGTGCCACCAGCAGCCTACAGGGGAGTTTCGCTGGAAACACCATATATTTT. It translates to CATSSLQGSFAGNTIYF.

The gene calls are TRBV9 and TRBJ2-5, with D unclear. Germline V CDR1 and CDR2: SGDLS, YYNGEE. This CDR3 is 15 amino acids long. The V gene lost 2 bases and the J gene lost 0 bases, with 11 bases spanning the gap. The CDR3 DNA sequence: TGTGCCAGCAGCGTCGCCCCGAATTACCAAGAGACCCAGTACTTC. The encoded protein is CASSVAPNYQETQYF.

In this sample, this clonotype turned up a few times. V gene TRBV28 combines with J gene TRBJ2-7; TRBD2 aligns across 8 bases. Per the germline V gene, CDR1 is MDHEN and CDR2 is SYDVKM. CDR3 size: 12 residues. V shed 8 bases, J shed 6 bases, and the junction held 6 bases outside the gene matches. CDR3 DNA sequence: TGTGCCAGCGCGCCAGCGGGAGTCGAGCAGTACTTC. Protein sequence: CASAPAGVEQYF.

V gene TRBV29-1 combines with J gene TRBJ2-5, with 7 bases fitting TRBD1. The CDR3 totals 13 residues. J was trimmed by 11 bases and V by 4 bases; bases with no gene match: 13. Germline V gene sequence: CDR1 SQVTM, CDR2 ANQGSEA. The CDR3 sequence: CSVGARGLEEQYF. The CDR3 nucleotides read TGCAGCGTTGGTGCCAGGGGGTTAGAGGAGCAGTACTTC.

V and J are TRBV7-6 and TRBJ1-6; perhaps TRBD1 as D (6 bases). There are 16 residues in the CDR3. V lost 5 bases and J 10 bases, leaving 21 bases between the germline ends. CDR1 is SGHVS and CDR2 is FNYEAQ in the germline V gene. The CDR3 coding sequence is TGTGCCAGCAGCCCTCAACAGGGAACTTTTGGGTCACCCCTCCACTTT. This encodes CASSPQQGTFGSPLHF.

V gene TRBV9 combines with J gene TRBJ1-4; D unresolved. Looked up from germline, CDR1 is SGDLS and CDR2 is YYNGEE. V shed 3 bases and J shed 2 bases, with 11 bases lying between them. The CDR3 has 15 amino acids. CDR3 sequence (DNA): TGTGCCAGCAGCGCCCAGAGCAGCACTAATGAAAAACTGTTTTTT. Translation: CASSAQSSTNEKLFF.

In this sample, this clonotype turned up a few times. The chain couples TRBV29-1 to TRBJ2-7; D not certain. Germline V gene data show CDR1 as SQVTM and CDR2 as ANQGSEA. Trimming took 1 base from V and 1 from J, leaving 8 bases between them. The CDR3 totals 13 residues. This chain's CDR3 is CSVEVLGSYEQYF. Written as DNA, the CDR3 is TGCAGCGTTGAAGTCCTGGGGTCCTACGAGCAGTACTTC.

The chain is built from TRBV4-1 and TRBJ1-5, with D hard to call. The CDR3 consists of 14 residues. Germline values: CDR1 MGHRA, CDR2 YSYEKL. Trimming removed 0 bases from V and 5 bases from J, with 8 bases in between. CDR3: CASSQDPRHQPQHF. The CDR3 coding sequence is TGCGCCAGCAGCCAAGATCCCAGGCATCAGCCCCAGCATTTT.

This clonotype was seen only a few times. J is TRBJ1-2 and V is TRBV27, with D possibly being TRBD1 (5 bases). The CDR3 extends over 11 amino acids. CDR1 is MNHEY, CDR2 SMNVEV, per germline (reference sequence). The V gene lost 7 bases and the J gene lost 10 bases, with 13 bases spanning the gap. The CDR3 reads CASTSGSNYTF. The CDR3 region has the DNA TGTGCCAGCACATCAGGGTCCAACTACACCTTC.

There are a few counts of this clonotype. V is TRBV6-2 or TRBV6-3 and J is TRBJ2-7, with D possibly TRBD2 on 6 matching bases. This CDR3 is 14 amino acids long. Germline CDR1 and CDR2: MNHEY and SVGEGT. V lost 0 bases to trimming and J lost 5 bases, with 11 bases between them. The CDR3 region is CASSYSREKHEQYF. Here the CDR3 DNA reads TGTGCCAGCAGTTACTCTCGGGAGAAGCACGAGCAGTACTTC.

This clonotype was seen ten or more times. The rearrangement joins TRBV3-1 to TRBJ2-5; D is unclear. The DNA end lines up better with TRBJ2-1; the J call may be wrong. This CDR3 has 12 residues. The germline V gene has CDR1 LGHDT and CDR2 YNNKEL (reference sequence). CDR3 bases: TGTGCCAGCAGCCGTGAGAATCATGAGCAGTTCTTC. Its protein product is CASSRENHEQFF.

V gene TRBV27 combines with J gene TRBJ2-2; D not certain. Deletions cut 5 bases from V and 4 bases from J, with 5 bases between. Germline CDR1 is MNHEY and CDR2 is SMNVEV (reference sequence). This CDR3 spans 12 amino acids. The CDR3 coding sequence is TGTGCCAGCAGTCCCGTCACCGGGGAGCTGTTTTTT. It translates to CASSPVTGELFF.

CDR3 nucleotide sequence: TGTGCCAGCAGTCGATATACCACAGATACGCAGTATTTT. Translating it yields CASSRYTTDTQYF. V usage is TRBV28 and J usage is TRBJ2-3, with D unresolved. The CDR3 consists of 13 residues. Germline V gene data show CDR1 as MDHEN and CDR2 as SYDVKM. The ends were cut back, 5 bases at V and 2 bases at J, with 8 bases in the middle.